The TCR beta chain described here comes from a study of blood T cells in healthy people across ages. Study-level results: Unknown CMV status may confound age-related changes in expanded clones.

The germline V gene encodes CDR1 SGHRS and CDR2 YFSETQ. Trimming pared 3 bases from V and 2 bases from J, leaving 15 bases between. CDR3 length equals 16 residues. As for this clonotype: What it recognizes is unknown.

Using a J-beta primer mix together with a sample-barcoded 5' primer, a second PCR was run for roughly 7 to 12 cycles. The authors tagged each cDNA molecule using a template-switch adaptor with 12 random nucleotides. CDR3-containing paired-end reads numbered at least 2.5 million in each sample. From the 5' RACE reads, TCRdb called clonotypes with MiXCR, one entry per CDR3 protein. The sample lists 1.5 million to 2 million distinct CDR3 sequences, around 40% seen once, with more than 20% in the top ten. The receptor comes from a human donor in good health. The specimen sequenced was blood. The V gene is TRBV5-1, the J gene TRBJ2-1, with D maybe TRBD2 (6 bases). CDR3 nucleotide sequence: TGCGCCAGCAGCTCAACCGGGACTGGGACCTACAATGAGCAGTTCTTC. Its protein product is CASSSTGTGTYNEQFF.